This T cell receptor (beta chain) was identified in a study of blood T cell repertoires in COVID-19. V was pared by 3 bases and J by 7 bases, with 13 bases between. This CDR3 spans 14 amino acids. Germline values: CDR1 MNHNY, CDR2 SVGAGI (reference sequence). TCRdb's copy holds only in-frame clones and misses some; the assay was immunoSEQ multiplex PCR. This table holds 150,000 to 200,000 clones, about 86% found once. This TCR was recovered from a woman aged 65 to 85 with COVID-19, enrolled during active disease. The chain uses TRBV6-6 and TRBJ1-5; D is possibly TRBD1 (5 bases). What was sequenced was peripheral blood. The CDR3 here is CASSYSQGFQPQHF. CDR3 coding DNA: TGTGCCAGCAGTTATAGCCAGGGCTTCCAGCCCCAGCATTTT.